This TCR beta chain was retrieved from a study of a mutant IDH1 vaccine in newly diagnosed glioma. Sequencing used immunoSEQ multiplex PCR; TCRdb keeps in-frame clones, though not all of them. The profile shows 55,000 to 65,000 clones, approximately 80% of them singletons. This clone showed up just once. Its antigen is currently unknown. Time point noted: week 11, during vaccination. What each vaccine dose contained was 300 ug of mutant IDH1 20-mer peptide, accompanied by topical imiquimod. The sample consisted of PBMCs, taken from a glioma patient whose treatment included an IDH1 peptide vaccine. The clonotype originates from a young man with glioma.

CDR3 sequence: CASSSTSGGPETQYF. CDR3 bases: TGCGCCAGCAGCTCGACTAGCGGGGGGCCGGAGACCCAGTACTTC. The chain carries TRBV5-1 and TRBJ2-5; 13 bases agree with TRBD2. The CDR3 runs to 15 residues. CDR1 and CDR2 (germline): SGHRS, YFSETQ. V was pared by 3 bases and J by 5 bases, with 4 bases of the junction left unmatched. The variable domain in full, completed from reference TRBV5-1 and TRBJ2-5, reads KAGVTQTPRYLIKTRGQQVTLSCSPISGHRSVSWYQQTPGQGLQFLFEYFSETQRNKGNFPGRFSGRQFSNSRSEMNVSTLELGDSALYLCASSSTSGGPETQYFGPGTRLLVL.